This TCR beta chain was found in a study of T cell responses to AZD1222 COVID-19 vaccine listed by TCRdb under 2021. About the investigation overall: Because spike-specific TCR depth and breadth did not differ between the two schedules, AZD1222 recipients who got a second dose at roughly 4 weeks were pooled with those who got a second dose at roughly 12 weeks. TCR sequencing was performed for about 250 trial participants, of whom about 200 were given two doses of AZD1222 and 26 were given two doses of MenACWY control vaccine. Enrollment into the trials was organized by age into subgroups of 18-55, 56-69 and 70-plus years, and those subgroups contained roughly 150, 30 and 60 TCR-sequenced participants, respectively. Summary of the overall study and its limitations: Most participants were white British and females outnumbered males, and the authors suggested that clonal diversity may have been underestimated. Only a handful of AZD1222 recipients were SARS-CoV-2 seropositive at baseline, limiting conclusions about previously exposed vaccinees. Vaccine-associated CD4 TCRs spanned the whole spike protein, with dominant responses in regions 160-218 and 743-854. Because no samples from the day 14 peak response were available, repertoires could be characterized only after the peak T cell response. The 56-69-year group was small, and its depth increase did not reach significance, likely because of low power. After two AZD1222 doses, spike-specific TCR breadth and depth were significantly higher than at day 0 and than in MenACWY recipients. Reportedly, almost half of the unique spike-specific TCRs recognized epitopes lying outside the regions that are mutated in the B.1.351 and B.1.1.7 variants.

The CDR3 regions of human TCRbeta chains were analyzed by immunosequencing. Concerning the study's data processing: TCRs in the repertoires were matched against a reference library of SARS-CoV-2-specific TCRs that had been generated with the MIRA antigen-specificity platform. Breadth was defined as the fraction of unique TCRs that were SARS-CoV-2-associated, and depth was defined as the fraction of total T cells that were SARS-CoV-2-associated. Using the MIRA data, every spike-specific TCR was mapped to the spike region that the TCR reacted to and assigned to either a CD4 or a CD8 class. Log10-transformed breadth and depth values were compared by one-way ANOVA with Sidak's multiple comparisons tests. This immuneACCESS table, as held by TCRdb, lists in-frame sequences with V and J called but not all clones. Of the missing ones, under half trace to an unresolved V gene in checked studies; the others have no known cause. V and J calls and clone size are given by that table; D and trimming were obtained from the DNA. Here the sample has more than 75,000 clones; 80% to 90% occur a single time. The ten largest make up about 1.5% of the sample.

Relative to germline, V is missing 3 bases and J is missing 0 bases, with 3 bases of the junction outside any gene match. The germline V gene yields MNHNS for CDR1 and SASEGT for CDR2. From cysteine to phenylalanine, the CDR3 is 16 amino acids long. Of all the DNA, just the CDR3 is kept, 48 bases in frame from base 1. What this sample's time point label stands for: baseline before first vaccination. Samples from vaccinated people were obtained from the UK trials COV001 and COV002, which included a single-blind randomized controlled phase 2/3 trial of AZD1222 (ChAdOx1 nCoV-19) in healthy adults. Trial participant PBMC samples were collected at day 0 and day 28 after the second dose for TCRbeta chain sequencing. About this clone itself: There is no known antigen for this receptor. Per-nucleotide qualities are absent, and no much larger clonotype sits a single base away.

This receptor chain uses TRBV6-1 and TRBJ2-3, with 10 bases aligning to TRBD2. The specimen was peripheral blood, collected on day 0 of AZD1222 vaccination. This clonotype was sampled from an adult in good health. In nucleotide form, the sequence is TGTGCCAGCAGTGACGGAGCGGGGGGGAGCACAGATACGCAGTATTTT. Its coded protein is CASSDGAGGSTDTQYF.